The subject of this entry is one T cell receptor beta chain. Its antigen is unidentified. TCR cDNA, made by 5'RACE template switching, carried an added universal primer site and UMIs. TCRdb fed the 5' RACE reads into MiXCR, producing one record per CDR3 protein. This sample carries roughly 260,000 distinct CDR3 sequences, 10% to 15% of them seen once, and the ten largest clones take roughly 0.5%. Looked up from germline, CDR1 is ENHRY and CDR2 is SYGVKD. Losses at the gene ends were 2 bases for V and 2 bases for J; bases not matched to a gene: 0. This CDR3 contains 13 residues. The sample belongs to a study of T cells after yellow fever vaccination. Study-wide points: A small proportion of clonotypes was detected in both the CD4 and CD8 compartments. Reappearance after the booster was seen for most primary-vaccination clones, at 95% to 97% CD4 and 85% to 90% CD8.

The gene calls are TRBV10-3 and TRBJ2-7; 7 positions match TRBD2. The sample in question was CD4+ T cells sorted from PBMCs, obtained 45 days after the yellow fever booster vaccination. This receptor was obtained from a man in his thirties or forties who received the YFV17D yellow fever vaccine. The CDR3 is CAISELAAYEQYF. CDR3 sequence (DNA): TGTGCCATCAGTGAGCTAGCGGCCTACGAGCAGTACTTC.